What follows are 25 T cell receptor beta chains derived from one specimen sequenced in a study of breast tumors, draining lymph nodes, adjacent tissues. TCRdb recomputed calls from the multiplex PCR reads with MiXCR, one row per CDR3 protein. This sample yields under 20,000 distinct CDR3 sequences, of which 63% are seen a single time; 15% to 20% belongs to the top ten. Input material: tumor-adjacent breast tissue. The receptors originated from a female donor with breast cancer. Some clones in this sample may be carry-over from other donors' samples.

J is TRBJ2-7 and V is TRBV24-1; TRBD1 might be the D (5 bases). V lost 8 bases to trimming and J lost 7 bases, with 14 bases between them. This CDR3 is 12 amino acids long. Germline lookup yields CDR1 KGHDR and CDR2 SFDVKD. The chain's CDR3 is CATKDSPLEQYV. The CDR3, as DNA: TGTGCCACCAAAGACAGCCCCTTAGAGCAGTACGTC.

This clonotype was observed a single time. V usage is TRBV27 and J usage is TRBJ2-6; 12 bases are a match to TRBD1. J lost 4 bases, V lost 9 bases, and 7 bases had no gene match. Germline CDR1 and CDR2: MNHEY and SMNVEV (reference sequence). CDR3 length: 16 amino acids. The CDR3 region has the DNA TGTGCCAGTACTCGGGGACAGGGGGCCGGGGCCAACGTCCTGACTTTC. This gives the protein CASTRGQGAGANVLTF. Based on the CDR3 plus reference TRBV27 and TRBJ2-6, the full variable domain is EAQVTQNPRYLITVTGKKLTVTCSQNMNHEYMSWYRQDPGLGLRQIYYSMNVEVTDKGDVPEGYKVSRKEKRNFPLILESPSPNQTSLYFCASTRGQGAGANVLTFGAGSRLTVL.

The chain links TRBV7-2 to TRBJ1-5; D is perhaps TRBD1 (6 bases). The CDR3 extends over 15 amino acids. V shed 4 bases and J shed 5 bases, with 15 bases lying between them. Germline-derived CDR1 and CDR2 are SGHTA and FQGNSA. CDR3 nucleotides: TGTGCCAGCAGCTGGGGGGGACAAGCGTATCAGCCCCAGCATTTT. Its translation is CASSWGGQAYQPQHF. The entire variable domain, with the rest obtained from reference TRBV7-2 and TRBJ1-5, is as follows: GAGVSQSPSNKVTEKGKDVELRCDPISGHTALYWYRQSLGQGLEFLIYFQGNSAPDKSGLPSDRFSAERTGGSVSTLTIQRTQQEDSAVYLCASSWGGQAYQPQHFGDGTRLSIL.

This clonotype is judged medium-sized. V usage is TRBV19 and J usage is TRBJ1-4, with D possibly TRBD1 on 5 matching bases. Germline V gene sequence: CDR1 LNHDA, CDR2 SQIVND (reference sequence). The germline V and J ends were trimmed by 3 bases and 3 bases, with 17 bases remaining between them. There are 17 residues in the CDR3. The CDR3 loop is CASSMGRSGPANEKLFF. The CDR3 DNA is TGTGCCAGTAGTATGGGACGGAGTGGGCCAGCTAATGAAAAACTGTTTTTT.

J is TRBJ2-2 and V is TRBV19; TRBD1 or TRBD2 may be the D gene (5 bases each). The ends were cut back, 3 bases at V and 9 bases at J, with 14 bases in the middle. Germline V gene data show CDR1 as LNHDA and CDR2 as SQIVND (reference sequence). The CDR3 is made up of 14 amino acids. The CDR3 is CASSMLGPSRELFF. The DNA for the CDR3 is TGTGCCAGTAGTATGTTGGGACCGTCGAGGGAGCTGTTTTTT.

This clonotype showed up just once. The V and J genes are TRBV20-1 and TRBJ2-1, with TRBD2 matching 9 bases. V dropped 1 base and J dropped 9; count of bases not matched to a gene: 10. The CDR3 runs 15 residues. Germline CDR1 DFQATT, CDR2 SNEGSKA (reference sequence). CDR3 nucleotides: TGCAGTGCTAGAGGGGGGGTAGCGGGAGTAAGTGAGCAGTTCTTC. Its protein is CSARGGVAGVSEQFF.

This clonotype was seen many times. The gene calls are TRBV6-1 and TRBJ1-5, with D perhaps matching TRBD1 (6 bases). CDR1 MNHNS and CDR2 SASEGT come from the germline V gene. The CDR3 extends over 13 amino acids. V was trimmed by 6 bases and J by 4 bases, leaving 10 bases between them. The DNA of the CDR3 is TGTGCCAGCAGAGAGACAGGTAATCAGCCCCAGCATTTT. This translates into CASRETGNQPQHF.

CDR3 in DNA: TGTGCCAGCAGCCAAGAGTACCCGGAAAGTGATACGCAGTATTTT. Translated: CASSQEYPESDTQYF. This chain connects TRBV14 to TRBJ2-3; D not certain. Per germline, CDR1 SGHDN and CDR2 FVKESK. The CDR3 contains 15 residues. V gave up 0 bases and J gave up 6 bases, with 13 bases separating them.

This clonotype showed up many times. One base away lies a much larger clone, so this may be a sequencing read error. V gene TRBV6-1 combines with J gene TRBJ1-2; TRBD1 might be the D (5 bases). There are 13 residues in the CDR3. Germline assignment: CDR1 MNHNS and CDR2 SASEGT. The V gene lost 5 bases and the J gene lost 7 bases, with 14 bases spanning the gap. The CDR3: CASSWDGDAGYTF. For the CDR3, the DNA is TGTGCCAGCAGTTGGGACGGGGACGCTGGCTACACCTTC.

This clonotype was observed at least ten times. The genes are TRBV6-4 and TRBJ2-3; TRBD1 aligns across 9 bases. V lost 0 bases and J lost 4; bases outside the gene matches: 2. The CDR3 totals 15 residues. From germline, CDR1 is MRHNA and CDR2 SNTAGT. Written as DNA, the CDR3 is TGTGCCAGCAGTGACTCTAGACAGGGGGCAGATACGCAGTATTTT. Amino acids: CASSDSRQGADTQYF.

Sample share makes this clonotype medium-sized. Here the CDR3 reads CASMVQPFGTDTQYF. In nucleotides, the CDR3 is TGTGCCAGCATGGTACAGCCCTTTGGCACAGATACGCAGTATTTT. The J gene is TRBJ2-3, the V gene TRBV6-1; no firm D call. The V end was cut by 7 bases, the J end by 1 base, with 15 bases between. This CDR3 has 15 residues. CDR1 MNHNS and CDR2 SASEGT come from the germline V gene.

About this clonotype: This may be a read error, as it is one base from a much larger clone. V is TRBV15 and J is TRBJ1-1; 7 nucleotides agree with TRBD1. Germline V gives CDR1 LNHNV, CDR2 YYDKDF (reference sequence). The CDR3 length is 15 residues. CDR3 DNA: TGTGCCACCGGCAGACCCGCCCCCGGGACAGTCGAAGCTTTCTTT. Residues: CATGRPAPGTVEAFF.

The rearrangement uses TRBV7-2 and TRBJ2-3; TRBD2 agrees at 8 bases. Germline V CDR1 and CDR2: SGHTA, FQGNSA. This CDR3 is 11 amino acids long. V trimming: 5 bases; J trimming: 14 bases; junction bases outside the gene matches: 6. CDR3 region: CASSHSGRAYF. In DNA, the CDR3 is TGTGCCAGCAGCCACAGCGGGAGAGCGTATTTT.

The rearrangement joins TRBV20-1 to TRBJ2-2; D may be TRBD1 (6 bases). This CDR3 is built from 15 residues. Trimming left V 6 bases short and J 5 bases short, with 19 bases between. The V gene's germline CDR1 is DFQATT and CDR2 SNEGSKA (reference sequence). CDR3 residues: CSAKGTTRPTGELFF. In DNA, the CDR3 is TGCAGTGCCAAAGGGACAACCCGACCGACCGGGGAGCTGTTTTTT.

Comment on this clonotype: With a much larger clone just one base away, this may be a read error. The chain carries TRBV14 and TRBJ1-1; D is unclear. Per germline, CDR1 SGHDN and CDR2 FVKESK. The CDR3 extends over 14 amino acids. CDR3 coding DNA: TGTGCCAGCAGCCGCCCGGGTCTAAACACTGAAGCTTCCTTT. It encodes CASSRPGLNTEASF.

This clonotype was seen a single time. J is TRBJ2-1 and V is TRBV24-1; D may match TRBD1 or TRBD2 (5 bases each). Per the germline V gene, CDR1 is KGHDR and CDR2 is SFDVKD. The CDR3 consists of 16 residues. V was pared by 0 bases and J by 0 bases, with 8 bases between. Written as DNA, the CDR3 is TGTGCCACCAGTGATTTGCGGGGCGGCTCCTACAATGAGCAGTTCTTC. Translation: CATSDLRGGSYNEQFF.

The rearrangement uses TRBV7-9 and TRBJ1-3; D might be TRBD1 (5 bases). This CDR3 spans 15 amino acids. V shed 7 bases and J shed 4 bases, with 17 bases lying between them. Germline CDR1 SEHNR, CDR2 FQNEAQ (reference sequence). As DNA, the CDR3 is TGTGCCAGCATCTTTCAGGGCGCTTCGGGAAACACCATATATTTT. It specifies CASIFQGASGNTIYF.

This clonotype is labeled as medium-sized. The rearrangement joins TRBV3-1 to TRBJ2-7; 10 bases map to TRBD2. Germline CDR1 and CDR2: LGHDT and YNNKEL (reference sequence). CDR3 length: 13 amino acids. Losses at the gene ends were 4 bases for V and 7 bases for J; bases not matched to a gene: 4. The DNA for the CDR3 is TGTGCCAGCAGCCTCCTAGCGGGGGTAGAGCAGTACTTC. Translating it yields CASSLLAGVEQYF.

In its sample, this clonotype is medium-sized. The rearrangement uses TRBV12-3 or TRBV12-4 and TRBJ1-2, with D maybe TRBD1 (5 bases). This CDR3 comprises 14 residues. V lost 8 bases and J 8 bases, leaving 21 bases between the germline ends. CDR3 bases: TGTGCCAGCGGGGACGGCCCGGGCGCGAAGGGCTACACCTTC. This gives the protein CASGDGPGAKGYTF.

The V and J genes are TRBV9 and TRBJ1-6; D gene uncertain. CDR1 SGDLS and CDR2 YYNGEE come from the germline V gene. V dropped 4 bases and J dropped 13 bases, with 15 bases sitting between them. This CDR3 contains 13 residues. The CDR3 loop reads CASSLTNVGPLHF. The CDR3 coding sequence is TGTGCCAGCAGCTTAACGAACGTGGGGCCCCTCCACTTT.

This clonotype came up once. This sequence joins TRBV27 and TRBJ2-7, with 7 bases matching TRBD2. The CDR3 has 14 residues. Looked up from germline, CDR1 is MNHEY and CDR2 is SMNVEV (reference sequence). J lost 7 bases, V lost 4 bases, and 10 bases had no gene match. Here the CDR3 reads CASSWGGDAMEQYF. CDR3 sequence (DNA): TGTGCCAGCAGTTGGGGGGGGGACGCGATGGAGCAGTACTTC.

By sample share, this clonotype is large. The chain combines TRBV5-6 with TRBJ1-6; the D gene is possibly TRBD1 (5 bases). Germline-derived CDR1 and CDR2 are SGHDT and YYEEEE. The CDR3 length is 15 residues. Trimming pared 4 bases from V and 6 bases from J, leaving 14 bases between. The CDR3 DNA follows: TGTGCCAGCAGCCTTCTAGGGGCCGCTAATTCACCCCTCCACTTT. Amino acids: CASSLLGAANSPLHF.

This clonotype was observed a handful of times. CDR3 sequence: CASSKAGGRDSPLHF. In nucleotides, the CDR3 is TGTGCCAGCAGCAAGGCGGGGGGCAGGGATTCACCCCTCCACTTT. The genes are TRBV9 and TRBJ1-6, with D possibly being TRBD1 (6 bases). Germline loops: CDR1 SGDLS, CDR2 YYNGEE. This CDR3 is 15 amino acids long. Trimming left V 4 bases short and J 8 bases short, with 16 bases between.

This clonotype was detected once. The chain employs TRBV20-1 and TRBJ1-3, with a tentative D call TRBD1 (5 bases). The CDR3 runs 16 residues. Trimming removed 3 bases at V and 4 bases at J, with 19 bases between. Germline V gene lookup returns CDR1 DFQATT and CDR2 SNEGSKA (reference sequence). The CDR3 region is CSASVFGGTGGNTIYF. CDR3 DNA: TGCAGTGCTAGCGTTTTCGGCGGGACCGGGGGAAACACCATATATTTT.

The chain recombines TRBV29-1 with TRBJ2-7; D unclear. V lost 4 bases to trimming and J lost 0 bases, with 7 bases between them. This CDR3 is 12 amino acids long. CDR1 and CDR2 (germline): SQVTM, ANQGSEA. CDR3 nucleotides: TGCAGCGTTGTAGGCAGCTCCTACGAGCAGTACTTC. It specifies CSVVGSSYEQYF.